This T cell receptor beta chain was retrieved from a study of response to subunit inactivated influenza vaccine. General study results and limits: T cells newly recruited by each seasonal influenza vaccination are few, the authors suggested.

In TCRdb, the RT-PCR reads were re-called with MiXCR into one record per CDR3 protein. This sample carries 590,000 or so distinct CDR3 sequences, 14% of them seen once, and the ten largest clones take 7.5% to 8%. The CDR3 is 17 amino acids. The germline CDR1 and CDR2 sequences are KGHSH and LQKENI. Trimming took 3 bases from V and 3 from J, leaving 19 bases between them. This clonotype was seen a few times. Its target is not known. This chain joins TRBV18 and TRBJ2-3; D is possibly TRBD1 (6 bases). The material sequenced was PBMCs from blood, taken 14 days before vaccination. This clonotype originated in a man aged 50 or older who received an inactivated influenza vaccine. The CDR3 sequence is CASSPSLLAGETDTQYF. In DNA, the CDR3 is TGTGCCAGCTCACCTTCTCTCCTGGCAGGGGAGACAGATACGCAGTATTTT.